The 32 T cell receptor beta chains reported below all come from one sample, sequenced in a study of shared clonotypes between healthy human individuals. Data came from immunoSEQ multiplex PCR; TCRdb stores just in-frame clones and leaves some out. Of about 2.2 million clones detected, roughly 93% appear once; the ten largest clones hold more than 1.5%. CD45RO-negative, CCR7-selected cells formed the naive CD8 fraction, which excluded terminally differentiated effector memory CD45RA+ cells. Sample: naive CD8+ T cells from PBMCs. The receptors originated from a young man in good health. Some clones in this sample may be carry-over from other donors' samples.

A word on this clone: The identical CDR3 is also encoded by other nucleotide sequences in the sample. The chain has TRBV9 and TRBJ1-1; 9 bases map to TRBD1. V shed 0 bases, J shed 4 bases, and the junction held 4 bases outside the gene matches. Germline CDR1 SGDLS, CDR2 YYNGEE. The CDR3 is 15 residues long. This chain's CDR3 is CASSVAGTGSTEAFF. The CDR3 nucleotides read TGTGCCAGCAGCGTAGCCGGGACAGGGTCCACTGAAGCTTTCTTT.

The chain is built from TRBV4-2 and TRBJ2-2; D unresolved. V was clipped by 6 bases and J by 2 bases, with 7 bases between them. The length of the CDR3 is 13 residues. Germline V gene lookup returns CDR1 LGHNA and CDR2 YNFKEQ. The CDR3 loop is CASRLYNTGELFF. In DNA, the CDR3 is TGTGCCAGCAGACTATACAACACCGGGGAGCTGTTTTTT.

The genes are TRBV11-1 and TRBJ2-3; D tentatively reads TRBD1 or TRBD2 (5 bases each). CDR3 length equals 17 residues. Germline-derived CDR1 and CDR2 are SGHAT and FQDESV (reference sequence). V was cut by 6 bases and J by 4 bases, with 23 bases left in between. CDR3 region: CASSSGRGPFRADTQYF. CDR3 nucleotides: TGTGCCAGCAGTTCAGGGAGAGGGCCTTTCCGGGCAGATACGCAGTATTTT.

The chain carries TRBV15 and TRBJ2-3, with 9 bases aligning to TRBD2. There are 16 residues in the CDR3. With V trimmed by 0 bases and J by 4 bases, 5 bases remained unmatched. Germline-derived CDR1 and CDR2 are LNHNV and YYDKDF (reference sequence). The CDR3 reads CATSRELREGPDTQYF. In nucleotides, the CDR3 is TGTGCCACCAGCAGAGAACTGCGGGAGGGCCCAGATACGCAGTATTTT.

This chain joins TRBV4-1 and TRBJ1-5; tentatively, D is TRBD1 (5 bases). Germline V CDR1 and CDR2: MGHRA, YSYEKL. The CDR3 runs to 20 residues. With 5 bases removed from V and 3 bases from J, the gap between germline ends came to 29 bases. Here the CDR3 DNA reads TGCGCCAGCAGCTCGGCCGATGGGGAGAAGGGGCCGTTTAACAATCAGCCCCAGCATTTT. This sequence encodes CASSSADGEKGPFNNQPQHF.

The chain couples TRBV9 to TRBJ2-1, with 10 bases that match TRBD1. There are 14 residues in the CDR3. V lost 0 bases to trimming and J lost 8 bases; unmatched junction nucleotides: 2. Germline assignment: CDR1 SGDLS and CDR2 YYNGEE. CDR3 protein: CASSVGDRGHEQFF. CDR3 DNA sequence: TGTGCCAGCAGCGTAGGGGACAGGGGACATGAGCAGTTCTTC.

This clone turned up a few times. The chain couples TRBV9 to TRBJ1-1, with D tentatively TRBD1 (6 bases). Per the germline V gene, CDR1 is SGDLS and CDR2 is YYNGEE. This CDR3 contains 16 residues. Trimming pared 0 bases from V and 2 bases from J, leaving 14 bases between. The CDR3 DNA sequence: TGTGCCAGCAGCGTAGGCCGGGACATGAGTAACACTGAAGCTTTCTTT. It yields the protein CASSVGRDMSNTEAFF.

V usage is TRBV7-8 and J usage is TRBJ1-1, with TRBD1 matching over 7 bases. J gave up 4 bases and V 5 bases, and 7 bases lay outside the gene matches. CDR3 length equals 14 residues. The germline V gene encodes CDR1 SGHVS and CDR2 FQNEAQ. CDR3 in amino acids: CASSTGVLGTEAFF. CDR3 in DNA: TGTGCCAGCAGCACAGGGGTTCTTGGCACTGAAGCTTTCTTT.

V usage is TRBV4-3 and J usage is TRBJ2-1; a possible D gene is TRBD2 (5 bases). CDR3 length: 16 amino acids. The V and J ends lost 0 bases and 1 base respectively, with 10 bases between them. Germline V lookup: CDR1 LGHNA, CDR2 YSLEER. The CDR3 region is CASSQDGAASYNEQFF. DNA for the CDR3: TGCGCCAGCAGCCAAGACGGAGCGGCATCCTACAATGAGCAGTTCTTC.

The V call is TRBV11-2, the J call TRBJ2-7; D could derive from TRBD1 or TRBD2 (5 bases each). CDR1 SGHAT and CDR2 FQNNGV come from the germline V gene. CDR3 size: 15 residues. V lost 2 bases and J lost 6, with 17 bases in between. CDR3 coding DNA: TGTGCCAGCAGCTTAATCCCGGGACCGCTATTCGAGCAGTACTTC. This gives the protein CASSLIPGPLFEQYF.

The gene calls are TRBV11-2 and TRBJ2-7; TRBD2 agrees at 8 bases. The V and J ends lost 1 base and 1 base, in that order; junction bases with no gene match: 6. The CDR3 runs to 16 residues. Looked up from germline, CDR1 is SGHAT and CDR2 is FQNNGV. CDR3 coding DNA: TGTGCCAGCAGCTTAGGGGCTAGCGGGCATTCCTACGAGCAGTACTTC. Translating it yields CASSLGASGHSYEQYF.

In DNA form, the CDR3 reads TGTGCCAGCAACGGGGTCTCGGCCGGGGAGCTGTTTTTT. Protein product: CASNGVSAGELFF. The J gene is TRBJ2-2, the V gene TRBV9; D is possibly TRBD2 (5 bases). The CDR3 spans 13 residues. V lost 6 bases and J 6 bases, leaving 12 bases between the germline ends. In germline, CDR1 is SGDLS, CDR2 YYNGEE.

The V and J genes are TRBV4-2 and TRBJ1-2; D unclear. Per germline, CDR1 LGHNA and CDR2 YNFKEQ. The ends were cut back, 0 bases at V and 5 bases at J, with 13 bases in the middle. The CDR3 runs to 15 residues. The CDR3 is CASSQEAGGGYGYTF. The DNA of the CDR3 is TGTGCCAGCAGCCAAGAGGCGGGAGGAGGGTATGGCTACACCTTC.

The genes are TRBV11-3 and TRBJ2-1; the D gene is possibly TRBD2 (5 bases). The germline V and J ends were trimmed by 1 base and 6 bases, with 7 bases remaining between them. From germline, CDR1 is SGHNT and CDR2 YENEEA. This CDR3 comprises 13 residues. Written as DNA, the CDR3 is TGTGCCAGCAGCTTAGGGGCGGGCAATGAGCAGTTCTTC. The encoded protein is CASSLGAGNEQFF.

This chain links TRBV2 with TRBJ1-5, with D possibly being TRBD1 (5 bases). CDR3 length: 18 residues. V was cut by 8 bases and J by 0 bases, with 23 bases left in between. Germline lookup yields CDR1 SNHLY and CDR2 FYNNEI. CDR3 coding DNA: TGTGCCAGCGGGACCTATAAACAGAGATTCGATAGCAATCAGCCCCAGCATTTT. Protein product: CASGTYKQRFDSNQPQHF.

The chain combines TRBV28 with TRBJ2-1; TRBD2 matches at 8 bases. CDR1 and CDR2 (germline): MDHEN, SYDVKM. V shed 5 bases and J 8 bases; nucleotides not matched to a gene: 17. The CDR3 contains 17 residues. This chain's CDR3 is CASSPYLTGRAVDEQFF. The CDR3, as DNA: TGTGCCAGCAGTCCATACCTGACCGGGAGGGCGGTAGATGAGCAGTTCTTC.

The chain carries TRBV27 and TRBJ2-7; 14 bases agree with TRBD2. The J segment lost 1 base and the V segment lost 6 bases, leaving 5 bases of the junction unmatched. CDR1 MNHEY and CDR2 SMNVEV come from the germline V gene (reference sequence). The CDR3 length is 16 residues. CDR3 in amino acids: CASRTSGRAGSYEQYF. In DNA form, the CDR3 reads TGTGCCAGCAGGACTAGCGGGAGGGCCGGGTCCTACGAGCAGTACTTC.

V is TRBV30 and J is TRBJ1-1, with D perhaps matching TRBD1 (5 bases). Germline V gene data show CDR1 as GTSNPN and CDR2 as SVGIG (reference sequence). V lost 8 bases to trimming and J lost 1 base, with 11 bases between them. CDR3 length: 12 residues. The CDR3 DNA reads as TGTGCCCTCTTAGACAGGAACACTGAAGCTTTCTTT. Translating it yields CALLDRNTEAFF.

The rearrangement joins TRBV15 to TRBJ1-5; 8 bases are shared with TRBD1. This CDR3 region has 17 residues. Germline CDR1 and CDR2: LNHNV and YYDKDF (reference sequence). Losses at the gene ends were 3 bases for V and 3 bases for J; bases not matched to a gene: 10. The CDR3 is CATSRARTGRNNQPQHF. The DNA of the CDR3 is TGTGCCACCAGCAGGGCCCGGACAGGGCGTAACAATCAGCCCCAGCATTTT.

The chain carries TRBV28 and TRBJ2-7; D is possibly TRBD1 (5 bases). V lost 4 bases, J lost 5 bases, and 18 bases lay in between. Germline values: CDR1 MDHEN, CDR2 SYDVKM. The CDR3 runs 15 residues. The CDR3 DNA reads as TGTGCCAGCAGTTCCGCACCCGCTTGGGGCCACGAGCAGTACTTC. Its protein is CASSSAPAWGHEQYF. Combining the CDR3 with reference TRBV28 and TRBJ2-7 gives the whole variable domain DVKVTQSSRYLVKRTGEKVFLECVQDMDHENMFWYRQDPGLGLRLIYFSYDVKMKEKGDIPEGYSVSREKKERFSLILESASTNQTSMYLCASSSAPAWGHEQYFGPGTRLTVT.

V is TRBV9 and J is TRBJ1-2; D gene ambiguous. The length of the CDR3 is 14 residues. V was shortened by 0 bases and J by 8 bases, with 14 bases between the two germline ends. CDR1 and CDR2 (germline): SGDLS, YYNGEE. CDR3 in amino acids: CASSVVSGSLGYTF. The CDR3 DNA follows: TGTGCCAGCAGCGTAGTTTCAGGATCGTTGGGCTACACCTTC.

The chain has TRBV7-8 and TRBJ2-3, with D maybe TRBD2 (6 bases). The CDR3 loop spans 14 amino acids. Between the trimmed V and J ends, which lost 8 bases and 4 bases, there was a span of 16 bases. From germline, CDR1 is SGHVS and CDR2 FQNEAQ. CDR3 residues: CASGLLRGSDTQYF. In DNA form, the CDR3 reads TGTGCCAGCGGCCTCTTGCGGGGCTCAGATACGCAGTATTTT.

The chain has TRBV27 and TRBJ2-7, with D maybe TRBD1 (6 bases). The CDR3 spans 15 residues. Trimming shortened V by 5 bases and J by 1 base, and 15 bases separated the two germline ends. Germline assignment: CDR1 MNHEY and CDR2 SMNVEV (reference sequence). CDR3 in DNA: TGTGCCAGCAGTGCTGCTCAGGGGTATTCCTACGAGCAGTACTTC. Translated, it gives CASSAAQGYSYEQYF.

This clone is a singleton in its sample. The V gene is TRBV4-1, the J gene TRBJ2-2; 10 nucleotides match TRBD2. Germline V CDR1 and CDR2: MGHRA, YSYEKL. Trimming removed 5 bases from V and 6 bases from J; junction bases left unmatched: 9. CDR3 length: 16 residues. CDR3 sequence: CASSTRSSGSPGELFF. CDR3 DNA sequence: TGCGCCAGCAGCACTAGGTCTAGCGGGAGCCCCGGGGAGCTGTTTTTT.

As for this clone: Within the sample, other DNA sequences also encode this same CDR3. The chain couples TRBV5-1 to TRBJ2-1; the D is unclear. The germline V gene has CDR1 SGHRS and CDR2 YFSETQ. Between the trimmed V and J ends, which lost 0 bases and 8 bases, there was a span of 6 bases. CDR3 length: 12 residues. CDR3 bases: TGCGCCAGCAGCTTGGCGGTGGATGAGCAGTTCTTC. This sequence encodes CASSLAVDEQFF.

The chain couples TRBV13 to TRBJ2-7; D is ambiguous. V was pared by 5 bases and J by 3 bases, with 23 bases between. The CDR3 has 17 amino acids. Germline CDR1 and CDR2: PRHDT and FYEKMQ (reference sequence). CDR3 sequence (DNA): TGTGCCAGCAGCCCCCGGCGGATCCGATCTACCAACTACGAGCAGTACTTC. It encodes CASSPRRIRSTNYEQYF. The complete variable domain, with remaining parts taken from reference TRBV13 and TRBJ2-7, reads AAGVIQSPRHLIKEKRETATLKCYPIPRHDTVYWYQQGPGQDPQFLISFYEKMQSDKGSIPDRFSAQQFSDYHSELNMSSLELGDSALYFCASSPRRIRSTNYEQYFGPGTRLTVT.

The chain is built from TRBV27 and TRBJ2-2, with 9 nucleotides matching TRBD2. Germline V CDR1 and CDR2: MNHEY, SMNVEV (reference sequence). V dropped 2 bases and J dropped 4; count of bases not matched to a gene: 2. CDR3 size: 15 residues. For the CDR3, the DNA is TGTGCCAGCAGTTTAGGGACTAGCTTCACCGGGGAGCTGTTTTTT. It codes for CASSLGTSFTGELFF.

The J gene is TRBJ2-5, the V gene TRBV30, with 9 bases matching TRBD1. Germline loops: CDR1 GTSNPN, CDR2 SVGIG (reference sequence). J was trimmed by 11 bases and V by 2 bases; bases with no gene match: 12. The CDR3 has 14 amino acids. The CDR3 here is CAWSPLGTGSEQYF. For the CDR3, the DNA is TGTGCCTGGAGTCCCCTCGGGACAGGGAGTGAGCAGTACTTC.

As regards this clone: Other DNA sequences of this sample code for an identical CDR3. This chain links TRBV6-5 with TRBJ1-5; 8 nucleotides line up with TRBD1. Germline CDR1 and CDR2: MNHEY and SVGAGI. With 5 bases clipped from V and 0 bases from J, the junction kept 3 bases outside the gene matches. The CDR3 contains 15 residues. CDR3 region: CASSADRGSNQPQHF. CDR3 nucleotides: TGTGCCAGCAGTGCTGACAGGGGTAGCAATCAGCCCCAGCATTTT.

This clone was counted between two and nine times. The genes are TRBV27 and TRBJ1-1, with 7 bases aligning to TRBD1. The CDR3 is 13 amino acids. Trimming cost V 6 bases and J 5 bases; bases outside gene matches: 6. Germline CDR1 and CDR2: MNHEY and SMNVEV (reference sequence). CDR3 in amino acids: CASRGTEQTEAFF. The CDR3 bases are TGTGCCAGCAGGGGGACAGAGCAAACTGAAGCTTTCTTT.

This chain connects TRBV7-2 to TRBJ2-7; 9 bases agree with TRBD1. Germline V gives CDR1 SGHTA, CDR2 FQGNSA. This CDR3 is 16 amino acids long. Germline trimming cut 3 bases from V and 1 base from J; bases unmatched to any gene: 7. The CDR3 nucleotides are TGTGCCAGCAGCTTGGGGGGGGACAGGGAGTCCTACGAGCAGTACTTC. This translates into CASSLGGDRESYEQYF.

J is TRBJ2-6 and V is TRBV4-3, with 15 bases identical to TRBD2. The CDR3 contains 20 residues. Germline V gives CDR1 LGHNA, CDR2 YSLEER. Unmatched junction bases numbered 4, after V lost 1 base and J lost 0 bases. The CDR3 DNA reads TGCGCCAGCAGCCAAGGGCCGGGACTAGCGGGGGGCTCTGGGGCCAACGTCCTGACTTTC. This encodes CASSQGPGLAGGSGANVLTF.